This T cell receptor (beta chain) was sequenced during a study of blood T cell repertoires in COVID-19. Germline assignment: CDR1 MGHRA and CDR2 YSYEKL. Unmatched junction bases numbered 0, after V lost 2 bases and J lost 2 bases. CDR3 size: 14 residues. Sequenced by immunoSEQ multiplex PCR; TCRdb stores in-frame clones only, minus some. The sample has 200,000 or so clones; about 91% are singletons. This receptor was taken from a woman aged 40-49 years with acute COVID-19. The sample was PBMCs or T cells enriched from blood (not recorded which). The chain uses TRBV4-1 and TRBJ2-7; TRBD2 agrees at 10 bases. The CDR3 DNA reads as TGCGCCAGCAGCCAAACTAGCGGGACCTACGAGCAGTACTTC. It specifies CASSQTSGTYEQYF.